Described below is a single T cell receptor beta chain sequence and its context. Its antigen remains unidentified. Qualities for individual bases were not recorded, and no much larger clone is one base off. On a MiSeq, deep resolution sequencing aimed for a depth between 1 in 1 million and 1 in 200,000 T cells, with each clonotype covered about 9.2x on average. TCR beta libraries were generated with the immunoSEQ hsTCRB Kit. Per the original workflow: Data were analyzed with ImmunoSEQ Data Assistant and ImmunoSEQ Analyzer, with V, D and J genes assigned per IMGT definitions. Clonality, with values ranging from 0 to 1, was calculated as one minus the normalized Shannon entropy of productive rearrangement frequencies. Public clonotype analysis was restricted to overrepresented clonotypes comprising at least 0.05% of each patient's repertoire. Some twelve age-matched healthy donor repertoires from immuneACCESS were used as controls for clonality. TCRdb limited this immuneACCESS table to in-frame rearrangements with V and J called. A share of clones is missing; checked studies link under half to unresolved V genes, and the rest is unexplained. V and J calls plus clone size are reproduced from that table; the DNA served to infer D and trimming. This sample holds hundreds of thousands of clones; 67% were observed only once. The ten largest clones capture under 8% of the sample.

For TCR beta library preparation, about 2 micrograms of genomic DNA was extracted from cryopreserved PBMCs. Longitudinal blood samples from CLL patients on ibrutinib monotherapy underwent high-throughput TCR beta sequencing. The patients took part in an open-label, single-center phase 2 trial of ibrutinib monotherapy. The data stem from a study of cytotoxic CD8 clonotypes in ibrutinib-treated CLL (dated by TCRdb to the early 2020s). Regarding the study in general: The cohort included around 16 treatment-naive and under 13 relapsed/refractory patients; around 17 were IGHV unmutated. Responses were partial in about 25 patients and complete in 2; after median approximately 66 months follow-up, roughly 14 stayed in remission and some twelve progressed. Samples averaged approximately 260,000 productive templates and some 91,000 productive rearrangements. Patients were still on ibrutinib when every remission and progressive disease sample was collected. Response samples were obtained after a median of 12 months of treatment, with a range of about 6 to 40 months. Cryopreserved peripheral blood mononuclear cells were obtained before treatment, at response, and at either sustained remission or disease progression. Longitudinal samples were obtainable from about 30% of the 86 participants in the trial. On the study overall, not on this receptor specifically: Public clonotypes were rare and either contracted or stayed stable during treatment, and the rise in clonality at ibrutinib response reflected the expansion of private clonotypes. Clonality rose at ibrutinib response, remained stable during sustained remission, and dropped back toward baseline at progression. Sampling times were not matched between sustained-remission and progressing patients, and lymph node repertoires were not studied. Baseline clonality exceeded that of age-matched healthy donors and correlated strongly with circulating CD8+ T-cell counts.

Taken from cysteine to phenylalanine, the CDR3 has 14 residues. The only DNA kept is the CDR3, 42 bases in frame from the first base. V is reduced by 10 bases and J by 1 base, leaving a spacing of 17 bases between them. CDR1 and CDR2 are drawn from the germline V gene: MNHEY, SVGAGI. In this chain, TRBV6-5 is recombined with TRBJ2-7, with a tentative D call of TRBD1 or TRBD2, each matching 5 bases. The receptor's source is a human donor with chronic lymphocytic leukemia. The sample here was PBMCs, taken after 36 months of ibrutinib treatment. The nucleotides read TGTGCCACTCACCACCCTGGGGGTTCCTACGAGCAGTACTTC. This translates into CATHHPGGSYEQYF.